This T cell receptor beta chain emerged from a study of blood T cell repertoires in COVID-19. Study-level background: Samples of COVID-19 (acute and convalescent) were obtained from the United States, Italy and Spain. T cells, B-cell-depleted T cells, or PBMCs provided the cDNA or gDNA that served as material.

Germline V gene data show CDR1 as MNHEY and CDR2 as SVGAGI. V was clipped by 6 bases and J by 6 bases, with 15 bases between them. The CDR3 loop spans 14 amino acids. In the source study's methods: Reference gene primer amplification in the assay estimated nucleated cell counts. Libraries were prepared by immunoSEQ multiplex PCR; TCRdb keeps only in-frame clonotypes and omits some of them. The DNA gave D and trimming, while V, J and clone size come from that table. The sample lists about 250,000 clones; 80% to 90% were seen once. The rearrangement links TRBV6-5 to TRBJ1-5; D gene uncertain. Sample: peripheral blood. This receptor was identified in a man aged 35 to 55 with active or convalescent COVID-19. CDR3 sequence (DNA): TGTGCCAGCAGGCCGAGAGGGCTAGGTCAGCCCCAGCATTTT. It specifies CASRPRGLGQPQHF.